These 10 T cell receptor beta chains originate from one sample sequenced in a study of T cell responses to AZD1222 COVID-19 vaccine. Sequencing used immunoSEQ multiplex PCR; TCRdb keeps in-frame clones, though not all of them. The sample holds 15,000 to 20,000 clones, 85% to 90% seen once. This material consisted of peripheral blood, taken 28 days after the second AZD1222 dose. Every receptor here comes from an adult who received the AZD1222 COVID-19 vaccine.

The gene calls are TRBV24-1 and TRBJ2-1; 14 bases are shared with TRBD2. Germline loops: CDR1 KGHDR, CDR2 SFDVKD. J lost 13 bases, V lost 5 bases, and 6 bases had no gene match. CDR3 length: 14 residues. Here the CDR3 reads CATSGGLAGEGQFF. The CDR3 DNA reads TGTGCCACCAGTGGGGGACTAGCGGGAGAGGGCCAGTTCTTC.

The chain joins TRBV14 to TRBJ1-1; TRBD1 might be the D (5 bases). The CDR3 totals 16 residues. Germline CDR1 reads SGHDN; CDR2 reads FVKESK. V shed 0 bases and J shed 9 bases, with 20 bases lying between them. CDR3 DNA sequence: TGTGCCAGCAGCCAAGATCGGGGGGTTAGTTATTTCAAAGCTTTCTTT. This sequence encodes CASSQDRGVSYFKAFF.

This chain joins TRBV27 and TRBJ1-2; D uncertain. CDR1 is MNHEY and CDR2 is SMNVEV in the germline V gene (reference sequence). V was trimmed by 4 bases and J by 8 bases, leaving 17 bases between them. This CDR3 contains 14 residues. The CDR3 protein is CASSSRDGLGGYTF. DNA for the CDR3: TGTGCCAGCAGTTCTAGAGACGGGTTGGGCGGCTACACCTTC.

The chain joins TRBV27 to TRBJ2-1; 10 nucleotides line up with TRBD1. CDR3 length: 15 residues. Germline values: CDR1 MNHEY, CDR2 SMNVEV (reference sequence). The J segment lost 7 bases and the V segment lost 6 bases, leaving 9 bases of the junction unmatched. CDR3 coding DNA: TGTGCCAGCAGCACCCGGGACAGGGGTTTTAATGAGCAGTTCTTC. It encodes CASSTRDRGFNEQFF.

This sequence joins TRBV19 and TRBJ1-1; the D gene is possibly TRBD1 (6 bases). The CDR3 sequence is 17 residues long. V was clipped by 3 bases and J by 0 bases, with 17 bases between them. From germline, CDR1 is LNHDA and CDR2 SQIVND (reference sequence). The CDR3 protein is CASSMKGGTPMNTEAFF. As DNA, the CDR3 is TGTGCCAGTAGTATGAAGGGGGGAACTCCCATGAACACTGAAGCTTTCTTT.

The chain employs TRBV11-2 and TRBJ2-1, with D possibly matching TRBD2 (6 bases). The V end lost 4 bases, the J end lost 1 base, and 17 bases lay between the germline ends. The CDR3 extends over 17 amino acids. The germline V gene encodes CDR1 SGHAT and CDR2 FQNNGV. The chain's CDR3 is CASSSKRGSRSYNEQFF. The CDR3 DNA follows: TGTGCCAGCAGCTCAAAACGGGGGAGCCGGTCCTACAATGAGCAGTTCTTC.

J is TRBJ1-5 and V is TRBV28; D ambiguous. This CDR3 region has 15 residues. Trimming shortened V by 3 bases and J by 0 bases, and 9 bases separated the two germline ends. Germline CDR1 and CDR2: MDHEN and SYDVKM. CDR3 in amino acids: CASSFSGYSNQPQHF. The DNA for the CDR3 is TGTGCCAGCAGTTTCTCTGGATATAGCAATCAGCCCCAGCATTTT.

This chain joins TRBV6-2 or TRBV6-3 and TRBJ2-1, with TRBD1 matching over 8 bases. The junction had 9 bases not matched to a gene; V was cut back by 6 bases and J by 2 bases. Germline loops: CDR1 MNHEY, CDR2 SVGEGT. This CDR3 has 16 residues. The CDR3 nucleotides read TGTGCCAGCAGCCCCACGACAGGGGCCCCCTACAATGAGCAGTTCTTC. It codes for CASSPTTGAPYNEQFF.

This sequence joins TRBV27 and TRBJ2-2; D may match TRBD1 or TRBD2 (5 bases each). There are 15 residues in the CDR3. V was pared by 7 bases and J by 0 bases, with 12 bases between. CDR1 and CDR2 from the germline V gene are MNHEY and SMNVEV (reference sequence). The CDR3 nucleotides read TGTGCCAGCACTCGGGGCGTTACGAACACCGGGGAGCTGTTTTTT. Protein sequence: CASTRGVTNTGELFF.

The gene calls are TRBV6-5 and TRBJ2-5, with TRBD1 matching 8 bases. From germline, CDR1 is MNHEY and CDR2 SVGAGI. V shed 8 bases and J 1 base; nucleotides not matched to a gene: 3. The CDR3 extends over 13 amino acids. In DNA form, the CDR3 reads TGTGCCAGCCGTACAGGGGGCCAAGAGACCCAGTACTTC. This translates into CASRTGGQETQYF.